One and the same sample provided the 25 T cell receptor beta chains below, sequenced in a study of response to subunit inactivated influenza vaccine. TCRdb re-derived calls from the RT-PCR reads in MiXCR, one entry per CDR3 protein. The sample includes some 190,000 distinct CDR3 sequences, around an eighth of them seen just once. The sample here was CD8+ T cells sorted from PBMCs, taken around 5 days after vaccination. The source is a man aged 50-59 years who received an inactivated influenza vaccine.

V usage is TRBV25-1 and J usage is TRBJ2-7, with D uncertain. V was trimmed by 5 bases and J by 2 bases, leaving 13 bases between them. Germline lookup yields CDR1 MGHDK and CDR2 SYGVNS. The CDR3 length is 14 residues. This CDR3 is CASSKSGEAYEQYF. DNA for the CDR3: TGTGCCAGCAGTAAATCCGGCGAGGCCTACGAGCAGTACTTC.

This clonotype was seen a few times. The V gene is TRBV7-2, the J gene TRBJ2-7, with D maybe TRBD1 (5 bases). Germline CDR1 and CDR2: SGHTA and FQGNSA. V dropped 1 base and J dropped 1 base, with 11 bases sitting between them. This CDR3 is built from 15 residues. For the CDR3, the DNA is TGTGCCAGCAGCTTAGTTTTTCAGGGATCCTACGAGCAGTACTTC. Amino acid sequence: CASSLVFQGSYEQYF.

This clonotype was seen only a few times. The J gene is TRBJ2-3, the V gene TRBV4-1, with 11 bases fitting TRBD2. V was clipped by 6 bases and J by 2 bases; unmatched bases: 4. Germline lookup yields CDR1 MGHRA and CDR2 YSYEKL. The CDR3 runs to 15 residues. CDR3 in DNA: TGCGCCAGCAGGGGGACTAGCGGTCCCACAGATACGCAGTATTTT. Protein: CASRGTSGPTDTQYF.

This clonotype appeared a few times. J is TRBJ1-5 and V is TRBV6-1, with D possibly matching TRBD1 (5 bases). Germline V gene lookup returns CDR1 MNHNS and CDR2 SASEGT. Trimming took 5 bases from V and 0 from J, leaving 11 bases between them. The CDR3 length is 15 residues. The CDR3 sequence is CASSPLDSSNQPQHF. The DNA of the CDR3 is TGTGCCAGCAGTCCTTTAGACAGTAGCAATCAGCCCCAGCATTTT.

The chain employs TRBV28 and TRBJ2-7, with a tentative D call TRBD1 (6 bases). The CDR3 extends over 15 amino acids. Trimming cost V 6 bases and J 1 base, with 16 bases left between them. Germline V CDR1 and CDR2: MDHEN, SYDVKM. DNA for the CDR3: TGTGCCAGCAGACCGGACAGATCCATTTCCTACGAGCAGTACTTC. Translated, it gives CASRPDRSISYEQYF.

The chain is built from TRBV15 and TRBJ1-1; tentatively, D is TRBD1 (5 bases). V was pared by 0 bases and J by 10 bases, with 12 bases between. This CDR3 is 13 amino acids long. Germline V gene data show CDR1 as LNHNV and CDR2 as YYDKDF (reference sequence). The CDR3 here is CATSRDRGKAAFF. CDR3 coding DNA: TGTGCCACCAGCAGAGATCGGGGGAAAGCAGCTTTCTTT.

This clonotype was counted only a few times. In DNA form, the CDR3 reads TGTGCCAGCAGTTCGGGCGGCACCGGGGAGCTGTTTTTT. This translates into CASSSGGTGELFF. The rearrangement joins TRBV12-3 or TRBV12-4 to TRBJ2-2; D unclear. V was pared by 4 bases and J by 4 bases, with 7 bases between. The CDR3 runs 13 residues.

This chain joins TRBV6-1 and TRBJ2-3; D gene ambiguous. CDR1 is MNHNS, CDR2 SASEGT, per germline. V was pared by 10 bases and J by 5 bases, with 22 bases between. The CDR3 covers 15 residues. CDR3 nucleotide sequence: TGTGCCACCGCCCAAAGCGAACTGTTAGGAGATACGCAGTATTTT. Translation gives CATAQSELLGDTQYF.

J is TRBJ2-3 and V is TRBV27, with 9 bases aligning to TRBD2. The CDR3 spans 16 residues. Trimming cost V 3 bases and J 3 bases; bases outside gene matches: 7. CDR1 and CDR2 from the germline V gene are MNHEY and SMNVEV (reference sequence). The CDR3 loop is CASSLTSGDPTDTQYF. The CDR3 DNA is TGTGCCAGCAGTTTGACTAGCGGAGACCCTACAGATACGCAGTATTTT.

This clonotype was detected many times. The chain couples TRBV5-1 to TRBJ2-7, with D possibly being TRBD1 (5 bases). CDR1 SGHRS and CDR2 YFSETQ come from the germline V gene. V was trimmed by 4 bases and J by 3 bases, leaving 8 bases between them. This CDR3 spans 12 amino acids. The CDR3 nucleotides are TGCGCCAGCAGCACCGACAGCTACGAGCAGTACTTC. This codes for CASSTDSYEQYF.

This clonotype was seen ten or more times. This chain links TRBV28 with TRBJ1-4; a possible D gene is TRBD1 (6 bases). Germline-derived CDR1 and CDR2 are MDHEN and SYDVKM. Trimming took off 2 bases at V and 9 bases at J, with 13 bases between the two ends. CDR3 size: 14 residues. CDR3 coding DNA: TGTGCCAGCAGTTTAGGACTACAGGGTAAAAAACTGTTTTTT. This translates into CASSLGLQGKKLFF.

This sequence joins TRBV11-2 and TRBJ2-7; a possible D gene is TRBD2 (6 bases). The CDR3 contains 15 residues. The V and J ends lost 0 bases and 4 bases respectively, with 13 bases between them. Germline loops: CDR1 SGHAT, CDR2 FQNNGV. Here the CDR3 reads CASSLEISGHYEQYF. The CDR3 nucleotides are TGTGCCAGCAGCTTAGAAATTAGCGGCCATTACGAGCAGTACTTC.

The rearrangement links TRBV28 to TRBJ2-1; 9 bases are a match to TRBD1. J gave up 3 bases and V 2 bases, and 8 bases lay outside the gene matches. From germline, CDR1 is MDHEN and CDR2 SYDVKM. The CDR3 loop spans 17 amino acids. CDR3 sequence (DNA): TGTGCCAGCAGTTTACTGGGCCCGGGACAGGGCTACAATGAGCAGTTCTTC. Translated: CASSLLGPGQGYNEQFF.

This clonotype was detected a few times. The rearrangement joins TRBV7-2 to TRBJ2-6, with D perhaps TRBD1 or TRBD2 (5 bases each). The CDR3 is 17 residues long. Trimming left V 0 bases short and J 0 bases short, with 9 bases between. The germline V gene encodes CDR1 SGHTA and CDR2 FQGNSA. The CDR3: CASSLAGPHSGANVLTF. The CDR3 DNA reads as TGTGCCAGCAGCTTAGCGGGACCTCACTCTGGGGCCAACGTCCTGACTTTC.

The chain recombines TRBV13 with TRBJ2-3; 8 bases fit TRBD2. Germline CDR1 is PRHDT and CDR2 is FYEKMQ (reference sequence). This CDR3 is built from 15 residues. The V gene end was trimmed by 5 bases and the J gene end by 6 bases; junction bases not matched to a gene: 10. In DNA form, the CDR3 reads TGTGCCAGCAGCGATAAAGCGGGAGCATCGGATACGCAGTATTTT. The encoded protein is CASSDKAGASDTQYF.

To note about this clonotype: Given a much more abundant clone one base away, this may be a read error. The rearrangement joins TRBV5-4 to TRBJ2-5; D perhaps matches TRBD2 (6 bases). The CDR3 contains 14 residues. The ends were cut back, 9 bases at V and 4 bases at J, with 19 bases in the middle. CDR1 and CDR2 (germline): SGHNT, YYREEE (reference sequence). CDR3 loop: CATTGDTAGETQYF. The CDR3 DNA is TGTGCCACCACGGGGGATACGGCTGGAGAGACCCAGTACTTC. Variable domain in full (rest from reference TRBV5-4 and TRBJ2-5): ETGVTQSPTHLIKTRGQQVTLRCSSQSGHNTVSWYQQALGQGPQFIFQYYREEENGRGNFPPRFSGLQFPNYSSELNVNALELDDSALYLCATTGDTAGETQYFGPGTRLLVL.

The rearrangement links TRBV11-3 to TRBJ1-6; 7 nucleotides line up with TRBD1. The CDR3 loop spans 17 amino acids. Germline CDR1 reads SGHNT; CDR2 reads YENEEA. V shed 3 bases and J 8 bases; nucleotides not matched to a gene: 13. CDR3 bases: TGTGCCAGCAGCTTCGGACAGGCCAGGGGGGGGTATTCACCCCTCCACTTT. Its translation: CASSFGQARGGYSPLHF.

A few counts support this clonotype. The V gene is TRBV29-1, the J gene TRBJ2-5; TRBD1 agrees at 9 bases. V dropped 3 bases and J dropped 2; count of bases not matched to a gene: 10. The CDR3 extends over 16 amino acids. The V gene's germline CDR1 is SQVTM and CDR2 ANQGSEA. As DNA, the CDR3 is TGCAGCGTTGAGGGGCTGGGACAGGGACCACAAGAGACCCAGTACTTC. Its protein product is CSVEGLGQGPQETQYF.

This clonotype came up many times. The chain links TRBV7-2 to TRBJ2-7; D is ambiguous. The length of the CDR3 is 14 residues. Trimming left V 2 bases short and J 2 bases short, with 10 bases between. Germline values: CDR1 SGHTA, CDR2 FQGNSA. The CDR3 protein is CASSLRELAYEQYF. In nucleotides, the CDR3 is TGTGCCAGCAGCTTACGTGAGTTAGCCTACGAGCAGTACTTC.

In this sample, this clonotype turned up many times. The V gene is TRBV5-1, the J gene TRBJ2-7; the D is unclear. Germline CDR1 reads SGHRS; CDR2 reads YFSETQ. The germline V and J ends were trimmed by 0 bases and 4 bases, with 8 bases remaining between them. This CDR3 is 13 amino acids long. The CDR3, as DNA: TGCGCCAGCAGCTTGGGGTACGGGTACGAGCAGTACTTC. Protein sequence: CASSLGYGYEQYF. Variable domain in full (rest from reference TRBV5-1 and TRBJ2-7): KAGVTQTPRYLIKTRGQQVTLSCSPISGHRSVSWYQQTPGQGLQFLFEYFSETQRNKGNFPGRFSGRQFSNSRSEMNVSTLELGDSALYLCASSLGYGYEQYFGPGTRLTVT.

The chain uses TRBV6-2 or TRBV6-3 and TRBJ2-1, with TRBD2 matching 10 bases. The CDR3 is made up of 13 amino acids. Germline V lookup: CDR1 MNHEY, CDR2 SVGEGT. V lost 8 bases to trimming and J lost 4 bases; unmatched junction nucleotides: 2. The CDR3 coding sequence is TGTGCCAGCGGACTAGCGGAATACAATGAGCAGTTCTTC. Protein: CASGLAEYNEQFF.

There are many counts of this clonotype. This rearrangement joins TRBV5-6 to TRBJ2-7; D not resolved. The V gene's germline CDR1 is SGHDT and CDR2 YYEEEE. The germline V and J ends were trimmed by 0 bases and 1 base, with 8 bases remaining between them. This CDR3 region has 14 residues. The CDR3 spells CASSLGTASYEQYF. The CDR3 region has the DNA TGTGCCAGCAGCTTGGGTACGGCTTCCTACGAGCAGTACTTC.

This clonotype was observed a few times. V is TRBV9 and J is TRBJ2-7; 11 bases are a match to TRBD2. CDR3 length: 15 amino acids. Germline loops: CDR1 SGDLS, CDR2 YYNGEE. Trimming took 0 bases from V and 3 from J; bases not matched to a gene: 2. The CDR3: CASSVEGTSGYEQYF. CDR3 nucleotides: TGTGCCAGCAGCGTAGAAGGGACTAGCGGCTACGAGCAGTACTTC.

V usage is TRBV5-1 and J usage is TRBJ2-7; D gene ambiguous. With 2 bases removed from V and 3 bases from J, the gap between germline ends came to 9 bases. Germline V lookup: CDR1 SGHRS, CDR2 YFSETQ. This CDR3 is built from 13 residues. The CDR3: CASSLTAGYEQYF. CDR3 bases: TGCGCCAGCAGCTTAACAGCAGGCTACGAGCAGTACTTC.

This clonotype was recorded many times. The chain couples TRBV5-1 to TRBJ2-3, with 13 nucleotides matching TRBD2. The germline CDR1 and CDR2 sequences are SGHRS and YFSETQ. Unmatched junction bases numbered 5, after V lost 1 base and J lost 3 bases. The CDR3 runs to 17 residues. The CDR3 coding sequence is TGCGCCAGCAGCTTGACTAGCGGGAGGGAGAAGACAGATACGCAGTATTTT. This sequence encodes CASSLTSGREKTDTQYF.